This T cell receptor beta chain originates from a study of beta chain features in type 1 diabetes. There was one heparinised blood draw per donor, averaging roughly 100 mL. V was cut by 3 bases and J by 8 bases, with 12 bases left in between. The CDR3 is made up of 13 amino acids. The germline gives CDR1 SGHRS, CDR2 YFSETQ. Study-level points and caveats: VDJ junctions in type 1 diabetes patients carried more deletions and fewer insertions.

This clone came up a few times. Antigen unknown. The whole isolated RNA underwent reverse transcription, so sequencing captured expressed TCRB transcripts. Some clones are missing from TCRdb's copy, which holds only in-frame ones; the method was immunoSEQ multiplex PCR. The sample includes 450,000 to 600,000 clones, 30% of them seen just once. The sequence was obtained from a man younger than 35 in good health. The chain has TRBV5-1 and TRBJ2-1; D gene unclear. The sample consisted of naive CD4+ T cells from blood. Here the CDR3 reads CASSSGLVDEQFF. CDR3 coding DNA: TGCGCCAGCAGCTCGGGCCTAGTCGATGAGCAGTTCTTC. The full variable domain, rest sourced from reference TRBV5-1 and TRBJ2-1, is KAGVTQTPRYLIKTRGQQVTLSCSPISGHRSVSWYQQTPGQGLQFLFEYFSETQRNKGNFPGRFSGRQFSNSRSEMNVSTLELGDSALYLCASSSGLVDEQFFGPGTRLTVL.